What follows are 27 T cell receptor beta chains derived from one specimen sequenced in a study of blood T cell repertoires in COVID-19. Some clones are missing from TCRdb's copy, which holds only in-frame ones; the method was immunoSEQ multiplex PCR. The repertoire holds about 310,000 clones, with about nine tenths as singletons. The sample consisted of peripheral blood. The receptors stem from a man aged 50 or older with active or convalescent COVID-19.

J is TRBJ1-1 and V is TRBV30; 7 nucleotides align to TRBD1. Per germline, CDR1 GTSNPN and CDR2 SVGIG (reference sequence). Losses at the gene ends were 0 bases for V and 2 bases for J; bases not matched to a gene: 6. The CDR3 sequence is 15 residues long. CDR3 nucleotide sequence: TGTGCCTGGAGTGTAACGGGGACAGCAAACACTGAAGCTTTCTTT. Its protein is CAWSVTGTANTEAFF.

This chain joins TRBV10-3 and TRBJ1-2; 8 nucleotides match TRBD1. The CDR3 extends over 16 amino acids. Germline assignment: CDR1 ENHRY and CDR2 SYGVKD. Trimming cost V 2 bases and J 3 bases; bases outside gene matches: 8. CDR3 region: CAISEIRGRYHYGYTF. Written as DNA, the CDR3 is TGTGCCATCAGTGAGATCAGGGGGCGTTATCACTATGGCTACACCTTC.

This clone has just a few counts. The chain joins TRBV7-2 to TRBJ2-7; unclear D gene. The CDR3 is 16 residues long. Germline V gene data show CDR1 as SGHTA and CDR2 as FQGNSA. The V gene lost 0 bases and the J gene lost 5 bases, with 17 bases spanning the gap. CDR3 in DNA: TGTGCCAGCAGCTTAGCCGTCGGTGTCAGGCCCCACGAGCAGTACTTC. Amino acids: CASSLAVGVRPHEQYF.

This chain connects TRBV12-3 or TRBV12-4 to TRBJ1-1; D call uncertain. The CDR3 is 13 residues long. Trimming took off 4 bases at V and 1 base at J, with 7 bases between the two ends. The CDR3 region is CASSWEWNTEAFF. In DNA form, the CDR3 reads TGTGCCAGCAGTTGGGAGTGGAACACTGAAGCTTTCTTT.

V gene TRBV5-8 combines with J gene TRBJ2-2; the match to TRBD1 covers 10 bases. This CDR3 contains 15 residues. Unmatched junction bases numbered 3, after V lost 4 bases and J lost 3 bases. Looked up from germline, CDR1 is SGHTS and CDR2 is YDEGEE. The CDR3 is CASSQGTGDTGELFF. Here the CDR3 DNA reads TGTGCCAGCAGCCAGGGGACAGGGGACACCGGGGAGCTGTTTTTT.

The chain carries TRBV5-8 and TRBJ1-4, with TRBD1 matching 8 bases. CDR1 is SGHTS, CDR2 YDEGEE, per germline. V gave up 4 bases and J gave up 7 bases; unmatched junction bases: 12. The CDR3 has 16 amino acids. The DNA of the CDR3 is TGTGCCAGCAGCCCCCTCTGGACAGGGTTTAGTGAAAAACTGTTTTTT. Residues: CASSPLWTGFSEKLFF.

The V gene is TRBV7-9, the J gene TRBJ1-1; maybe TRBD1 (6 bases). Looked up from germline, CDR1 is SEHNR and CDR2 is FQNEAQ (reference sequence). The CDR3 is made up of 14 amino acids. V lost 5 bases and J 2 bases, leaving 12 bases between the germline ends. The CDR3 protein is CASSRQDINTEAFF. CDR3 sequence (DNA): TGTGCCAGCAGCCGACAGGACATTAACACTGAAGCTTTCTTT.

The CDR3 nucleotides read TGTGCCAGCAGACCCTTGGGGGGGGGCCTTTCCACTGAAGCTTTCTTT. Protein product: CASRPLGGGLSTEAFF. The gene calls are TRBV27 and TRBJ1-1; TRBD1 might be the D (6 bases). CDR1 is MNHEY and CDR2 is SMNVEV in the germline V gene (reference sequence). V shed 6 bases and J shed 4 bases, with 21 bases lying between them. The CDR3 extends over 16 amino acids.

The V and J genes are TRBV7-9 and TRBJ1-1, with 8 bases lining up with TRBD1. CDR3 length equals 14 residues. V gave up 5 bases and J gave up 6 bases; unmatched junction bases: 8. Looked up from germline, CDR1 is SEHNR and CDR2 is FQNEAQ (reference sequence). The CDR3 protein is CASSPGQGRAEAFF. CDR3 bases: TGTGCCAGCAGCCCTGGACAGGGAAGGGCTGAAGCTTTCTTT.

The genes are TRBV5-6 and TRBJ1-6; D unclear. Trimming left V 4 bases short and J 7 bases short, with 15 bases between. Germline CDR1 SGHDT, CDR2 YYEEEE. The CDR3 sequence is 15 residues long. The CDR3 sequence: CASSLRASPNSPLHF. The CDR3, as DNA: TGTGCCAGCAGCCTGAGGGCCAGTCCCAATTCACCCCTCCACTTT.

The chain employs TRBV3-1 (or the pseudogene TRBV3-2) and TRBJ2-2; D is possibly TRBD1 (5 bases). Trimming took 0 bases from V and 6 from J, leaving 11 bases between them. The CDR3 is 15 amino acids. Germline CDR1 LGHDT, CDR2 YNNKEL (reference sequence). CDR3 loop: CASSQDPGHSGELFF. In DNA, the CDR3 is TGTGCCAGCAGCCAAGATCCAGGACACTCCGGGGAGCTGTTTTTT.

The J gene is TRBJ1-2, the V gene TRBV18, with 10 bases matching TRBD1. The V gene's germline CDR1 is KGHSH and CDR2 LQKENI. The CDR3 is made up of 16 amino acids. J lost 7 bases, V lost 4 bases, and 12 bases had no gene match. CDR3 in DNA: TGTGCCAGCTCACGCTTGGGGGACAGGGGAAACAGTGGCTACACCTTC. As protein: CASSRLGDRGNSGYTF.

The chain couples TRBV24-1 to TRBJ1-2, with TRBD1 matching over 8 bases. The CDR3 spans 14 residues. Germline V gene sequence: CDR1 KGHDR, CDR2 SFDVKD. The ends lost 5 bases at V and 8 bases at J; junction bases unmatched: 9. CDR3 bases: TGTGCCACCAGTGTGAGTGGTCAGGGGGCCGGCTACACCTTC. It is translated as CATSVSGQGAGYTF.

In nucleotides, the CDR3 is TGTGCCAGCTCACCAGGGGATGCAGGGTTTGACACTGAAGCTTTCTTT. Encoded protein: CASSPGDAGFDTEAFF. V gene TRBV18 combines with J gene TRBJ1-1; TRBD1 might be the D (5 bases). Trimming removed 2 bases at V and 3 bases at J, with 16 bases between. Germline-derived CDR1 and CDR2 are KGHSH and LQKENI. This CDR3 has 16 residues. Supplemented by reference TRBV18 and TRBJ1-1, the full variable domain reads NAGVMQNPRHLVRRRGQEARLRCSPMKGHSHVYWYRQLPEEGLKFMVYLQKENIIDESGMPKERFSAEFPKEGPSILRIQQVVRGDSAAYFCASSPGDAGFDTEAFFGQGTRLTVV.

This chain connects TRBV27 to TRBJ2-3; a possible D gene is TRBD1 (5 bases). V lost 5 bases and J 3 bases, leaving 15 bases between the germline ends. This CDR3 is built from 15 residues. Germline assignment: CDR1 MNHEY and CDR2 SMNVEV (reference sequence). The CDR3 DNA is TGTGCCAGCAGTCGGCAGGGTGAGGTTACAGATACGCAGTATTTT. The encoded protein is CASSRQGEVTDTQYF.

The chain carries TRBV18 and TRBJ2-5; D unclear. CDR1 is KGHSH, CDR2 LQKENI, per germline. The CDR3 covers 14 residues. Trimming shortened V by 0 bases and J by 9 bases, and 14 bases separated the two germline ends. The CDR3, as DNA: TGTGCCAGCTCACCACCGTGGTACTTGTCGGCCCAGTACTTC. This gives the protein CASSPPWYLSAQYF.

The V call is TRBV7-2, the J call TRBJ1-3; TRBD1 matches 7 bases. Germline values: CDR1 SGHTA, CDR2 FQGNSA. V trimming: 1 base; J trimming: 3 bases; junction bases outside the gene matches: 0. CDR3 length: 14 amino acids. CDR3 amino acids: CASSLDRGGNTIYF. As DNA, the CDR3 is TGTGCCAGCAGCTTAGACAGGGGTGGAAACACCATATATTTT.

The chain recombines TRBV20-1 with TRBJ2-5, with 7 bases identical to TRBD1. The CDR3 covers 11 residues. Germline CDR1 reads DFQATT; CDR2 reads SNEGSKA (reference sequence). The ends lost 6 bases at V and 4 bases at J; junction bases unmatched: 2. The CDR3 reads CSANRGETQYF. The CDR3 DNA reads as TGCAGTGCCAACAGGGGAGAGACCCAGTACTTC.

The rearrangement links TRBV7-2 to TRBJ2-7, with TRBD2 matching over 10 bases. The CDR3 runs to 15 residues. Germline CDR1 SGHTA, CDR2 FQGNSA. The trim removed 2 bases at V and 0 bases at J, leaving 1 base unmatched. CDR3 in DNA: TGTGCCAGCAGCTTAACTAGCGGGAACTCCTACGAGCAGTACTTC. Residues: CASSLTSGNSYEQYF.

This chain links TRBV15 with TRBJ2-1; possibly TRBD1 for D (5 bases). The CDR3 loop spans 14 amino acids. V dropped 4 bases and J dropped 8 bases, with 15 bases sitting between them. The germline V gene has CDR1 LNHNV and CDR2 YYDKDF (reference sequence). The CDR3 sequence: CATSTPSRVHEQFF. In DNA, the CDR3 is TGTGCCACCAGCACCCCTTCCAGGGTCCATGAGCAGTTCTTC.

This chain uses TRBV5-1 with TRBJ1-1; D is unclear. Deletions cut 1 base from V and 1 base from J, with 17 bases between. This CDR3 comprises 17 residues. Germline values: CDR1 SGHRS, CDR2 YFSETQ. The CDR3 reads CASSLSIRAAGNTEAFF. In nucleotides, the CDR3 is TGCGCCAGCAGCTTGTCTATACGGGCAGCGGGGAACACTGAAGCTTTCTTT.

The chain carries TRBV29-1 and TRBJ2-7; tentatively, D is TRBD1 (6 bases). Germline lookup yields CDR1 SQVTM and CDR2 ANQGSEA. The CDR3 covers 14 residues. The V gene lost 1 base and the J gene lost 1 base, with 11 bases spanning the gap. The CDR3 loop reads CSVEGLTGSYEQYF. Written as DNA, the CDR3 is TGCAGCGTTGAAGGCCTGACAGGTTCCTACGAGCAGTACTTC.

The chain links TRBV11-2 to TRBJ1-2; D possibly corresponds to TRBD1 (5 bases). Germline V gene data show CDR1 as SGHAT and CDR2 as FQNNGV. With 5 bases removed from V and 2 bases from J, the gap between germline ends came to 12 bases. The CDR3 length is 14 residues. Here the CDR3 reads CASSAREVNYGYTF. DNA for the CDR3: TGTGCCAGCAGCGCCAGGGAGGTAAACTATGGCTACACCTTC.

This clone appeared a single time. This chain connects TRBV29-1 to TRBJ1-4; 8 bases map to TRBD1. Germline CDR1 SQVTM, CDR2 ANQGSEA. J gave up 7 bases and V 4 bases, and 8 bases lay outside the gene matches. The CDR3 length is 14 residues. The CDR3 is CSVALTGVGEKLFF. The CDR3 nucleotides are TGCAGCGTTGCTTTGACAGGGGTGGGTGAAAAACTGTTTTTT.

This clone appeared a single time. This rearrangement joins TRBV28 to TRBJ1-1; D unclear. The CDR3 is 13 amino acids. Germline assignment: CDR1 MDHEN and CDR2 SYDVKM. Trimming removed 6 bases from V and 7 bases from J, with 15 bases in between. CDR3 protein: CASSWVPGSEAFF. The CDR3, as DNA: TGTGCCAGCAGCTGGGTCCCGGGGAGTGAAGCTTTCTTT.

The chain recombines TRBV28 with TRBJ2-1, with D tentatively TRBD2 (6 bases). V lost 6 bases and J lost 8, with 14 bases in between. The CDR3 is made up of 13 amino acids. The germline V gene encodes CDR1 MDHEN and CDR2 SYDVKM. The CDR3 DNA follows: TGTGCCAGCAGGGGCGGGGCAGGCGATGAGCAGTTCTTC. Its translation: CASRGGAGDEQFF.

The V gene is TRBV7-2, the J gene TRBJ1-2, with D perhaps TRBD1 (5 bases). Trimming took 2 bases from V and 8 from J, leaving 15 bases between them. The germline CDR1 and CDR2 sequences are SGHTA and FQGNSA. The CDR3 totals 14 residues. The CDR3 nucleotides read TGTGCCAGCAGCTTACAGGGTTTATCACGCGGCTACACCTTC. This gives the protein CASSLQGLSRGYTF.